The 7 T cell receptor beta chains below were found in one sample sequenced in a study of sequential checkpoint blockade in melanoma (dated by TCRdb to the late 2010s). The receptor library was made with the immunoSEQ multiplex PCR assay. TCRdb provides this immuneACCESS table in a form limited to in-frame rearrangements. Some clones are lacking; in checked studies, under half of them reflect an unresolved V gene, and why the rest are absent is not known. The sample profile shows more than 15,000 clones; around two thirds of them were found once. The ten top clones hold about 22% of the sample. The intended sense of this specimen's treatment or condition label: randomized to nivolumab then ipilimumab (arm A) or the reverse (arm B). The material was CD8+ T cells sorted from blood (inferred from file names), obtained from a patient given nivolumab and ipilimumab in sequence. The receptor source for this set is a human donor with melanoma.

By its share, this clone is medium-sized (0.01 to 0.1%). Other DNA variants within this sample encode the same CDR3. The chain has TRBV2 and TRBJ1-2; D gene uncertain. The V end lost 2 bases, the J end lost 3 bases, and 7 bases lay between the germline ends. The CDR3 extends over 13 amino acids. The germline V gene encodes CDR1 SNHLY and CDR2 FYNNEI. As DNA, the CDR3 is TGTGCCAGCAGTGAACAGCAGGACTATGGCTACACCTTC. This sequence encodes CASSEQQDYGYTF.

The V gene is TRBV5-4, the J gene TRBJ2-1, with 9 bases lining up with TRBD1. V shed 5 bases and J 10 bases; nucleotides not matched to a gene: 4. CDR3 length: 12 residues. Germline V CDR1 and CDR2: SGHNT, YYREEE (reference sequence). In DNA form, the CDR3 reads TGTGCCAGCAGACGGACAGGGGTCGAGCAGTTCTTC. Its protein product is CASRRTGVEQFF.

There are a few counts of this clone. The gene calls are TRBV7-9 and TRBJ2-7; D not certain. Germline CDR1 reads SEHNR; CDR2 reads FQNEAQ (reference sequence). V gave up 4 bases and J gave up 2 bases, with 9 bases separating them. The CDR3 spans 13 residues. In DNA, the CDR3 is TGTGCCAGCAGCTATCTAGTCCCCTACGAGCAGTACTTC. Translation: CASSYLVPYEQYF.

The gene calls are TRBV5-1 and TRBJ1-2; D unresolved. V lost 4 bases and J 5 bases, leaving 12 bases between the germline ends. CDR1 is SGHRS and CDR2 is YFSETQ in the germline V gene. The CDR3 runs to 13 residues. CDR3 sequence: CASSEGRGYGYTF. CDR3 nucleotides: TGCGCCAGCAGCGAAGGACGGGGATATGGCTACACCTTC.

The chain joins TRBV7-8 to TRBJ2-6; D is perhaps TRBD1 (6 bases). V shed 5 bases and J shed 0 bases, with 11 bases lying between them. Germline V CDR1 and CDR2: SGHVS, FQNEAQ. The CDR3 covers 16 residues. The CDR3 bases are TGTGCCAGCAGCAAAGGGACAACCTCTGGGGCCAACGTCCTGACTTTC. Translation: CASSKGTTSGANVLTF.

The chain has TRBV29-1 and TRBJ2-3; D might be TRBD1 (6 bases). The CDR3 has 15 amino acids. Germline CDR1 reads SQVTM; CDR2 reads ANQGSEA. Trimming took off 6 bases at V and 7 bases at J, with 23 bases between the two ends. CDR3 amino acids: CSVDSTDRFSYTQYF. CDR3 coding DNA: TGCAGCGTCGACTCCACGGACAGATTCTCTTATACGCAGTATTTT.

The rearrangement joins TRBV27 to TRBJ2-2, with D maybe TRBD2 (5 bases). V was trimmed by 6 bases and J by 7 bases, leaving 6 bases between them. Per the germline V gene, CDR1 is MNHEY and CDR2 is SMNVEV (reference sequence). The CDR3 sequence is 11 residues long. CDR3 in DNA: TGTGCCAGCAGGAGGGACGGGGAGCTGTTTTTT. Translation: CASRRDGELFF.